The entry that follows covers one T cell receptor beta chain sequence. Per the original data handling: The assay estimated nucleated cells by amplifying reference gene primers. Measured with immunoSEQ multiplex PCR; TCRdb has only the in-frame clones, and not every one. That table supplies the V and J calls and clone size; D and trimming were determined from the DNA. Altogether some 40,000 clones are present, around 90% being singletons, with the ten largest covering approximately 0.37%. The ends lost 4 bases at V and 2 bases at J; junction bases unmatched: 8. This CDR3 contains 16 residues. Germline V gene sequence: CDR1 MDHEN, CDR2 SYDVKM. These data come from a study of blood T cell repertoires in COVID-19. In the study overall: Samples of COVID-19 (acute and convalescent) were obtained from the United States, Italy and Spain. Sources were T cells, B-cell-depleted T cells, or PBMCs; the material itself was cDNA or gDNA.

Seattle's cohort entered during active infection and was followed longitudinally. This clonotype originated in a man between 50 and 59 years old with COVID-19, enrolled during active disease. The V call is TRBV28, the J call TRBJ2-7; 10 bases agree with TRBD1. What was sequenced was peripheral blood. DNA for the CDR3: TGTGCCAGCAGTTCCACCGGGACAGGGGTCGCCTACGAGCAGTACTTC. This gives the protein CASSSTGTGVAYEQYF.